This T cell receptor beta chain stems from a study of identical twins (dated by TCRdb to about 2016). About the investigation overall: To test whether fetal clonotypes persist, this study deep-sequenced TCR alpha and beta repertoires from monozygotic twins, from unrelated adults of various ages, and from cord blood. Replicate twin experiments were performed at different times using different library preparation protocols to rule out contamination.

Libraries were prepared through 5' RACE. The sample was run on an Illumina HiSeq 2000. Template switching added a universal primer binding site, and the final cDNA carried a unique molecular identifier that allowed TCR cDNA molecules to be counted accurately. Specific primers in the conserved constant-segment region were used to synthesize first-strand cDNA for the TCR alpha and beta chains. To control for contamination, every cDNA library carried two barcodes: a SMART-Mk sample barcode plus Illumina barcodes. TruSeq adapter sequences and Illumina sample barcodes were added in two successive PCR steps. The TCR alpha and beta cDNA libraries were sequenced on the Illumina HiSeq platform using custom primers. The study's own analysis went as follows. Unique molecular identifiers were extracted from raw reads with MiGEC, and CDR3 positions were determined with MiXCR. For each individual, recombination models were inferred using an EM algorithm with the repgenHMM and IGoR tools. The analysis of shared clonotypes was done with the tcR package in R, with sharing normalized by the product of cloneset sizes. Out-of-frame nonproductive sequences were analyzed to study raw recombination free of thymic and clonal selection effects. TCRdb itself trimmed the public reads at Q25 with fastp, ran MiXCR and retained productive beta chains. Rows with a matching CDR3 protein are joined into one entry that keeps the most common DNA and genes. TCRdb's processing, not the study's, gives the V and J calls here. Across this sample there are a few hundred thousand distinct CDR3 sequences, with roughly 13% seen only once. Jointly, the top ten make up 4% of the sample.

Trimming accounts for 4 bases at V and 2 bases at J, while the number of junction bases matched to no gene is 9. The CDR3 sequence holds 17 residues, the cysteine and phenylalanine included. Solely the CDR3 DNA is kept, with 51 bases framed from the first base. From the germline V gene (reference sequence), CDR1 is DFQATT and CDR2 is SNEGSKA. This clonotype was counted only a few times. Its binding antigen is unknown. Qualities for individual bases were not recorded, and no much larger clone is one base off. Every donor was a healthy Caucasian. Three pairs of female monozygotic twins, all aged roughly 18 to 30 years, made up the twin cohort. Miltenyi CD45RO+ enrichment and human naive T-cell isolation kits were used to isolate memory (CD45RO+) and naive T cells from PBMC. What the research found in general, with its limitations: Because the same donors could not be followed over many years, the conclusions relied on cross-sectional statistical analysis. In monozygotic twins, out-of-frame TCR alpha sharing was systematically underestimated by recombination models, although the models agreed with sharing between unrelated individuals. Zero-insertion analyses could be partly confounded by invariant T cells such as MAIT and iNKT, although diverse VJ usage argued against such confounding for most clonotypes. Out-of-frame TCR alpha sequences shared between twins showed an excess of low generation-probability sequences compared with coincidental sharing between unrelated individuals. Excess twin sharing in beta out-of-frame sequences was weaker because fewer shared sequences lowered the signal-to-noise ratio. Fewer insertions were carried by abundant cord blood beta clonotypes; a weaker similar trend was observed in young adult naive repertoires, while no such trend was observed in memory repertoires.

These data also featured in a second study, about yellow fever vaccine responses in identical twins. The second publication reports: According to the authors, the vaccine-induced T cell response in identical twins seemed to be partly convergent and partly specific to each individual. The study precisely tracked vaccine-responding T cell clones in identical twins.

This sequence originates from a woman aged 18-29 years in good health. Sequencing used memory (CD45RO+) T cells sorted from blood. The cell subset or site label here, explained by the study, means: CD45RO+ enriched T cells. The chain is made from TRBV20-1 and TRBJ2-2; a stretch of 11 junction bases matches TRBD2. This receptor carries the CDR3 CSATPGTSGRNTGELFF. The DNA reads TGCAGTGCTACACCCGGGACTAGCGGCCGTAACACCGGGGAGCTGTTTTTT.